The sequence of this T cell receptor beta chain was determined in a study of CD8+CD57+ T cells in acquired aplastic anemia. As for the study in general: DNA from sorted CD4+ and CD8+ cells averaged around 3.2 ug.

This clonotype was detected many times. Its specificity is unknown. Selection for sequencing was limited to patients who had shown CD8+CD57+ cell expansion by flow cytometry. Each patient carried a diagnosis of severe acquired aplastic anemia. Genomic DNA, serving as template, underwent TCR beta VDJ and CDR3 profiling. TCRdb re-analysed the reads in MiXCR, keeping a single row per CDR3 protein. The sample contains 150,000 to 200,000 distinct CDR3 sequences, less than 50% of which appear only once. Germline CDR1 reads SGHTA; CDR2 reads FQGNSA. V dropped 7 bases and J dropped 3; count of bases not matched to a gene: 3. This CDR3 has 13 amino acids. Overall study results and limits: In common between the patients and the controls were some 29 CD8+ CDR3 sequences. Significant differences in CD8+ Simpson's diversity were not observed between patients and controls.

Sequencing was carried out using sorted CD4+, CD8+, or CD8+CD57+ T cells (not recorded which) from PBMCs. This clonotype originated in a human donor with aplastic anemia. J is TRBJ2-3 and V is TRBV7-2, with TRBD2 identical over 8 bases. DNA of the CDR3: TGTGCCAGCACTCAGCGGGGGACAGATACGCAGTATTTT. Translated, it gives CASTQRGTDTQYF.